This T cell receptor (beta chain) was recorded in a study of a mutant IDH1 vaccine in newly diagnosed glioma. Study in general: Visit V12 happened at week 35; visit V13 happened at week 47. Points from the study as a whole: Apparently, pseudoprogression bore no relation to changes among the top peripheral T cell clonotypes.

There are 14 residues in the CDR3. Trimming stripped 4 bases from V and 4 bases from J, with 12 bases between. CDR1 is SGHKS and CDR2 is YYEKEE in the germline V gene (reference sequence). The table came from immunoSEQ multiplex PCR; TCRdb's copy has only in-frame clones and leaves some out. The table includes 55,000 to 65,000 clones, roughly 76% detected once. This sample's time point: week 47, end of study. Vaccinated patients received 300 ug of mutant IDH1 20-mer peptide per dose, with topical imiquimod. In regard to this clone: Its specificity is unknown.

The chain links TRBV5-5 to TRBJ1-5; a possible D gene is TRBD1 (6 bases). This sequence originates from a man over 45 with glioma. The sample consisted of PBMCs, taken from a glioma patient whose treatment included an IDH1 peptide vaccine. The CDR3 DNA follows: TGTGCCAGCAGCGCCGAGGACAGAAATCAGCCCCAGCATTTT. Encoded protein: CASSAEDRNQPQHF.